The 27 T cell receptor beta chains given below trace back to one sample, sequenced in a study of blood T cell repertoires in COVID-19. The data were produced by immunoSEQ multiplex PCR, yet TCRdb's version contains in-frame clones alone and is incomplete. The repertoire holds around 97,000 clones, about 88% seen once, with 6.2% in the top ten. The specimen sequenced was peripheral blood. The receptor source for this set is a human donor in a cohort sampled during active COVID-19.

The CDR3 region has the DNA TGCGCCAGCAGCCTTCGACTAGCGGGGAGCACAGATACGCAGTATTTT. The encoded protein is CASSLRLAGSTDTQYF. The chain is built from TRBV5-1 and TRBJ2-3; 11 bases agree with TRBD2. V dropped 4 bases and J dropped 0; count of bases not matched to a gene: 4. This CDR3 comprises 16 residues. Germline V gene lookup returns CDR1 SGHRS and CDR2 YFSETQ.

The chain joins TRBV20-1 to TRBJ1-1; a weak D match, TRBD1 (6 bases). V lost 3 bases, J lost 11 bases, and 13 bases lay in between. Germline CDR1 DFQATT, CDR2 SNEGSKA (reference sequence). The CDR3 extends over 11 amino acids. The CDR3 protein is CSARGTGYAFF. The CDR3 coding sequence is TGCAGTGCTAGGGGTACAGGGTACGCTTTCTTT.

There are a few counts of this clone. The CDR3 nucleotides read TGTGCCAGCAGGACAGGGGACACCGGGGAGCTGTTTTTT. It translates to CASRTGDTGELFF. The rearrangement joins TRBV6-5 to TRBJ2-2; 8 bases align to TRBD1. The CDR3 runs 13 residues. Germline trimming cut 6 bases from V and 3 bases from J; bases unmatched to any gene: 0. Germline V gene data show CDR1 as MNHEY and CDR2 as SVGAGI.

The V gene is TRBV27, the J gene TRBJ2-2, with TRBD2 identical over 11 bases. The germline gives CDR1 MNHEY, CDR2 SMNVEV (reference sequence). The CDR3 contains 15 residues. With V trimmed by 6 bases and J by 1 base, 1 base remained unmatched. The chain's CDR3 is CASSLAGGNTGELFF. Written as DNA, the CDR3 is TGTGCCAGCAGCCTAGCGGGAGGGAACACCGGGGAGCTGTTTTTT.

The rearrangement uses TRBV27 and TRBJ2-7; tentative D call: TRBD1 (5 bases). Germline V gives CDR1 MNHEY, CDR2 SMNVEV (reference sequence). V was trimmed by 3 bases and J by 3 bases, leaving 12 bases between them. The CDR3 is made up of 14 amino acids. CDR3 in amino acids: CASSFLRTSYEQYF. The DNA for the CDR3 is TGTGCCAGCAGTTTCCTTCGGACAAGCTACGAGCAGTACTTC.

This clone was observed a handful of times. This sequence joins TRBV7-9 and TRBJ1-2; D might be TRBD1 (5 bases). Looked up from germline, CDR1 is SEHNR and CDR2 is FQNEAQ (reference sequence). Trimming removed 2 bases at V and 4 bases at J, with 11 bases between. The CDR3 sequence is 14 residues long. The CDR3 region is CASSLQGPSYGYTF. In DNA, the CDR3 is TGTGCCAGCAGCTTACAGGGTCCAAGCTATGGCTACACCTTC. The whole variable domain, remainder taken from reference TRBV7-9 and TRBJ1-2, is DTGVSQNPRHKITKRGQNVTFRCDPISEHNRLYWYRQTLGQGPEFLTYFQNEAQLEKSRLLSDRFSAERPKGSFSTLEIQRTEQGDSAMYLCASSLQGPSYGYTFGSGTRLTVV.

This clone has a single count. The V gene is TRBV10-3, the J gene TRBJ1-1; the match to TRBD1 covers 10 bases. J gave up 2 bases and V 6 bases, and 6 bases lay outside the gene matches. The CDR3 sequence is 15 residues long. The germline gives CDR1 ENHRY, CDR2 SYGVKD. CDR3 DNA: TGTGCCATCAGCCGACAGGGGGCGGAAAACACTGAAGCTTTCTTT. Translating it yields CAISRQGAENTEAFF.

V is TRBV27 and J is TRBJ1-4; 8 nucleotides agree with TRBD1. Trimming took 7 bases from V and 8 from J; bases not matched to a gene: 9. Germline CDR1 and CDR2: MNHEY and SMNVEV (reference sequence). The CDR3 sequence is 14 residues long. The CDR3 sequence: CASKPTGEREKLFF. The CDR3 DNA reads as TGTGCCAGCAAACCGACAGGGGAGCGGGAAAAACTGTTTTTT.

This clone came up once. This rearrangement joins TRBV5-1 to TRBJ2-3; tentatively, D is TRBD1 (6 bases). From germline, CDR1 is SGHRS and CDR2 YFSETQ. This CDR3 comprises 14 residues. V lost 2 bases to trimming and J lost 4 bases, with 11 bases between them. CDR3 protein: CASSFSAGADTQYF. The CDR3 DNA reads TGCGCCAGCAGCTTCTCGGCAGGGGCAGATACGCAGTATTTT.

This clone occurred once. The CDR3: CASSDSGQSYNSPLHF. The CDR3 nucleotides are TGTGCCAGCAGTGACAGTGGACAGTCCTATAATTCACCCCTCCACTTT. This chain links TRBV6-4 with TRBJ1-6, with TRBD1 as a possible D gene (6 bases). The V end lost 2 bases, the J end lost 1 base, and 9 bases lay between the germline ends. This CDR3 has 16 residues. CDR1 and CDR2 from the germline V gene are MRHNA and SNTAGT.

The chain joins TRBV9 to TRBJ2-2, with 12 nucleotides matching TRBD2. Losses at the gene ends were 4 bases for V and 5 bases for J; bases not matched to a gene: 12. The CDR3 covers 18 residues. Looked up from germline, CDR1 is SGDLS and CDR2 is YYNGEE. The CDR3 sequence: CASSNGLAGSLVTGELFF. The CDR3 region has the DNA TGTGCCAGCAGCAATGGACTAGCGGGATCGCTGGTAACCGGGGAGCTGTTTTTT.

The chain carries TRBV28 and TRBJ1-1; 8 nucleotides match TRBD1. Trimming at V came to 5 bases and at J to 1 base, leaving 9 bases not matched to a gene. The germline CDR1 and CDR2 sequences are MDHEN and SYDVKM. This CDR3 spans 16 amino acids. CDR3 sequence: CASSTVRGRGNTEAFF. DNA of the CDR3: TGTGCCAGCAGTACGGTCAGGGGGCGGGGGAACACTGAAGCTTTCTTT.

The V call is TRBV19, the J call TRBJ1-2, with 9 bases that match TRBD1. V shed 6 bases and J 7 bases; nucleotides not matched to a gene: 9. CDR1 is LNHDA and CDR2 is SQIVND in the germline V gene (reference sequence). The CDR3 length is 14 residues. The CDR3 coding sequence is TGTGCCAGTAGCCTCGGACAGGGGATTGCTGGCTACACCTTC. Its translation: CASSLGQGIAGYTF. Combining the CDR3 with reference TRBV19 and TRBJ1-2 gives the whole variable domain DGGITQSPKYLFRKEGQNVTLSCEQNLNHDAMYWYRQDPGQGLRLIYYSQIVNDFQKGDIAEGYSVSREKKESFPLTVTSAQKNPTAFYLCASSLGQGIAGYTFGSGTRLTVV.

The V gene is TRBV5-1, the J gene TRBJ1-2, with D unclear. The germline V gene encodes CDR1 SGHRS and CDR2 YFSETQ. CDR3 length: 13 residues. Trimming took 4 bases from V and 5 from J, leaving 12 bases between them. The DNA of the CDR3 is TGCGCCAGCAGCCCCCGCGGGCAGTATGGCTACACCTTC. Amino acid sequence: CASSPRGQYGYTF.

This chain uses TRBV15 with TRBJ1-2; 10 bases match TRBD1. V shed 4 bases and J 5 bases; nucleotides not matched to a gene: 10. The CDR3 has 16 amino acids. Germline CDR1 and CDR2: LNHNV and YYDKDF (reference sequence). This CDR3 reads CATSKMGTGAPYGYTF. In nucleotides, the CDR3 is TGTGCCACCAGCAAAATGGGGACAGGGGCCCCGTATGGCTACACCTTC.

The chain has TRBV2 and TRBJ1-2; D gene ambiguous. This CDR3 spans 13 amino acids. Trimming took 7 bases from V and 2 from J, leaving 11 bases between them. The V gene's germline CDR1 is SNHLY and CDR2 FYNNEI. CDR3 sequence (DNA): TGTGCCAGCAACGAGCAGGCAAACTATGGCTACACCTTC. It translates to CASNEQANYGYTF. Together with reference TRBV2 and TRBJ1-2, the CDR3 gives the full variable domain: EPEVTQTPSHQVTQMGQEVILRCVPISNHLYFYWYRQILGQKVEFLVSFYNNEISEKSEIFDDQFSVERPDGSNFTLKIRSTKLEDSAMYFCASNEQANYGYTFGSGTRLTVV.

The genes are TRBV5-1 and TRBJ2-1; 10 bases agree with TRBD2. The CDR3 consists of 15 residues. The germline V gene has CDR1 SGHRS and CDR2 YFSETQ. With 1 base clipped from V and 5 bases from J, the junction kept 3 bases outside the gene matches. CDR3 sequence reads: CASSLRGLANNEQFF. The CDR3 DNA is TGCGCCAGCAGCTTGAGGGGACTAGCGAACAATGAGCAGTTCTTC.

This chain joins TRBV13 and TRBJ2-5; 9 bases fit TRBD2. CDR1 and CDR2 (germline): PRHDT, FYEKMQ (reference sequence). The V gene end was trimmed by 4 bases and the J gene end by 5 bases; junction bases not matched to a gene: 11. The CDR3 totals 16 residues. Here the CDR3 DNA reads TGTGCCAGCAGCTCACGACTAGCGGAGCCCCCGGAGACCCAGTACTTC. Its protein is CASSSRLAEPPETQYF. Together with reference TRBV13 and TRBJ2-5, the CDR3 gives the full variable domain: AAGVIQSPRHLIKEKRETATLKCYPIPRHDTVYWYQQGPGQDPQFLISFYEKMQSDKGSIPDRFSAQQFSDYHSELNMSSLELGDSALYFCASSSRLAEPPETQYFGPGTRLLVL.

CDR3 protein: CASSSGVYGYTF. CDR3 DNA: TGTGCCAGCAGTTCAGGGGTTTATGGCTACACCTTC. V and J are TRBV6-6 and TRBJ1-2, with a tentative D call TRBD1 (6 bases). The CDR3 is made up of 12 amino acids. CDR1 and CDR2 from the germline V gene are MNHNY and SVGAGI (reference sequence). V was cut by 4 bases and J by 5 bases, with 8 bases left in between.

V gene TRBV5-1 combines with J gene TRBJ2-3, with D possibly being TRBD2 (6 bases). Germline-derived CDR1 and CDR2 are SGHRS and YFSETQ. The CDR3 has 15 amino acids. V lost 4 bases and J lost 2, with 14 bases in between. The CDR3 DNA reads TGCGCCAGCAGCCCGGTCGCGGGGATCACAGATACGCAGTATTTT. Protein: CASSPVAGITDTQYF.

This chain uses TRBV10-3 with TRBJ2-7; 7 bases are shared with TRBD1. Trimming at V came to 6 bases and at J to 10 bases, leaving 24 bases not matched to a gene. Germline V gene lookup returns CDR1 ENHRY and CDR2 SYGVKD. The CDR3 totals 17 residues. The CDR3 DNA sequence: TGTGCCATCAGGGGCCTAATTTCGACAGGGACCCCAGGTCCCCAGTACTTC. This sequence encodes CAIRGLISTGTPGPQYF.

The chain recombines TRBV5-4 with TRBJ1-3; D possibly corresponds to TRBD1 (6 bases). CDR1 and CDR2 from the germline V gene are SGHNT and YYREEE (reference sequence). V gave up 3 bases and J gave up 4 bases, with 11 bases separating them. This CDR3 is 14 amino acids long. The CDR3 protein is CASSSRDNGNTIYF. The CDR3, as DNA: TGTGCCAGCAGCTCTCGGGACAACGGAAACACCATATATTTT.

The V and J genes are TRBV5-1 and TRBJ2-5; D is unclear. The CDR3 extends over 15 amino acids. Germline CDR1 is SGHRS and CDR2 is YFSETQ. V was cut by 0 bases and J by 1 base, with 10 bases left in between. The CDR3 here is CASSLGGLPQETQYF. Here the CDR3 DNA reads TGCGCCAGCAGCTTGGGAGGCCTACCCCAAGAGACCCAGTACTTC.

This clone was found once. The rearrangement links TRBV13 to TRBJ2-1, with a weak D call TRBD2 (5 bases). V was trimmed by 4 bases and J by 2 bases, leaving 15 bases between them. The CDR3 runs 16 residues. Germline values: CDR1 PRHDT, CDR2 FYEKMQ (reference sequence). Written as DNA, the CDR3 is TGTGCCAGCAGCTCCCCCCCGAGGGAAACCTACAATGAGCAGTTCTTC. Residues: CASSSPPRETYNEQFF.

This clone appeared a few times. The chain links TRBV6-2 or TRBV6-3 to TRBJ2-2, with D tentatively TRBD2 (6 bases). The germline CDR1 and CDR2 sequences are MNHEY and SVGEGT. The CDR3 consists of 18 residues. Trimming shortened V by 2 bases and J by 4 bases, and 20 bases separated the two germline ends. The CDR3 is CASSYNPYRDSLTGELFF. The CDR3 region has the DNA TGTGCCAGCAGTTACAACCCGTACCGGGACTCCCTCACCGGGGAGCTGTTTTTT.

The chain employs TRBV5-1 and TRBJ1-3, with D unclear. The V gene lost 4 bases and the J gene lost 0 bases, with 5 bases spanning the gap. The CDR3 has 13 amino acids. Germline V CDR1 and CDR2: SGHRS, YFSETQ. CDR3 bases: TGCGCCAGCAGCGCAGACTCTGGAAACACCATATATTTT. This translates into CASSADSGNTIYF.

This clone has more than one count but fewer than ten. The chain is built from TRBV6-1 and TRBJ2-3, with 10 positions matching TRBD1. Germline CDR1 MNHNS, CDR2 SASEGT. V lost 3 bases and J lost 4; bases outside the gene matches: 7. The CDR3 covers 16 residues. The CDR3 DNA reads as TGTGCCAGCAGTGATGAACGGGACAGGGGTCCAGATACGCAGTATTTT. It codes for CASSDERDRGPDTQYF.